This entry features one T cell receptor beta chain sequence. The CDR3 runs 13 residues. Germline V gives CDR1 LNHDA, CDR2 SQIVND (reference sequence). V was trimmed by 3 bases and J by 1 base, leaving 6 bases between them. The data are from a study of Graves' ophthalmopathy and Graves' hyperthyroidism. The TCR beta CDR3 regions underwent amplification from RNA transcripts. The first round was an RT-PCR with HTBI primers, and the second round was a multiplex PCR. In TCRdb, the multiplex PCR reads were re-called with MiXCR into one record per CDR3 protein. The sample includes 560,000 or so distinct CDR3 sequences, less than 40% of them seen just once.

This rearrangement joins TRBV19 to TRBJ1-2; D is unresolved. The TCR was taken from an adult man with Graves' hyperthyroidism. Material: peripheral blood or thyroid tissue (not recorded which). In DNA, the CDR3 is TGTGCCAGTAGTATCAGAGTTAACTATGGCTACACCTTC. Translation: CASSIRVNYGYTF.